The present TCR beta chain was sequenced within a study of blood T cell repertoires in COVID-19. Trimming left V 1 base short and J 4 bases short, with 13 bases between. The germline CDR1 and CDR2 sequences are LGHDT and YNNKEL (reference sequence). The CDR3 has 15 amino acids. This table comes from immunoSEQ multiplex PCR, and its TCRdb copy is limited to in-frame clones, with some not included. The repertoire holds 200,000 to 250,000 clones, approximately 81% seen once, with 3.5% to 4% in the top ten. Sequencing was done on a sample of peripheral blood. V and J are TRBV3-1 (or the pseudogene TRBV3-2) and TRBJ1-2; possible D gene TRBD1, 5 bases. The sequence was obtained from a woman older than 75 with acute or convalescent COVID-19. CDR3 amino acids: CASSQGGEGTYGYTF. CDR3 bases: TGTGCCAGCAGCCAAGGGGGGGAAGGAACCTATGGCTACACCTTC.